What follows describes a single T cell receptor (beta chain). The V end was cut by 1 base, the J end by 5 bases, with 15 bases between. This CDR3 contains 16 residues. In germline, CDR1 is MNHEY, CDR2 SMNVEV (reference sequence). Per the original methods: Estimation of nucleated cell counts was performed using reference gene primer amplification. TCRdb's copy holds only in-frame clones and misses some; the assay was immunoSEQ multiplex PCR. V, J and clone size reflect that table, while D and trimming were determined from the DNA. The sample yields just under 60,000 clones, around 82% seen once. The data derive from a study of blood T cell repertoires in COVID-19. A Seattle source enrolled patients during active infection and followed them longitudinally.

The sequence derives from a man older than 75 with COVID-19, enrolled during active disease. The sequenced sample consisted of peripheral blood. The rearrangement joins TRBV27 to TRBJ2-1, with a weak D call TRBD2 (5 bases). The CDR3 spells CASSLFRGEGDNEQFF. The DNA for the CDR3 is TGTGCCAGCAGTTTATTTCGGGGAGAGGGTGACAATGAGCAGTTCTTC.